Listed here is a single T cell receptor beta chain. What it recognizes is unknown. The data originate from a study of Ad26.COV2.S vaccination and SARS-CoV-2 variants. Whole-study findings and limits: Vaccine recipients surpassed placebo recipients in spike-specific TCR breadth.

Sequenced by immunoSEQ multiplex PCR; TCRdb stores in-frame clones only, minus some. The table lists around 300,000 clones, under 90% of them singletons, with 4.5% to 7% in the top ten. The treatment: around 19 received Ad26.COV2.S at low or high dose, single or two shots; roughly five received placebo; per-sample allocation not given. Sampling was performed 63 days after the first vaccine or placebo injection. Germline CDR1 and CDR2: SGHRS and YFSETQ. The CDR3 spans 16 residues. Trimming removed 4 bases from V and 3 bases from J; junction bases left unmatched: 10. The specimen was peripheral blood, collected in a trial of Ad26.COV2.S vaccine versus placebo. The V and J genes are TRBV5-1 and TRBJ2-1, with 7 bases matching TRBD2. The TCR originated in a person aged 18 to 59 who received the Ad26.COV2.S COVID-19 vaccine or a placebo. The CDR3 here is CASSGKSGELYNEQFF. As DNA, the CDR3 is TGCGCCAGCAGCGGAAAAAGCGGGGAACTCTACAATGAGCAGTTCTTC. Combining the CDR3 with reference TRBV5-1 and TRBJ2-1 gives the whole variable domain KAGVTQTPRYLIKTRGQQVTLSCSPISGHRSVSWYQQTPGQGLQFLFEYFSETQRNKGNFPGRFSGRQFSNSRSEMNVSTLELGDSALYLCASSGKSGELYNEQFFGPGTRLTVL.